The 12 T cell receptor beta chains below come from one sample, sequenced in a study of blood T cell repertoires in COVID-19 (dated by TCRdb to about 2020). The library was obtained by the immunoSEQ multiplex PCR assay. TCRdb mirrors the immuneACCESS table, restricted to in-frame sequences. Some clones are absent from its copies; in checked studies, under half trace to an unresolved V gene, and the reason for the others is unknown. The sample table records about 320,000 clones; roughly 86% of these occur just once. 8.5% to 10% of the sample is held by the ten biggest clonotypes. The source material was PBMCs or T cells enriched from blood (not recorded which). The receptors originated from a woman between 18 and 29 years old who had recovered from COVID-19.

The chain recombines TRBV19 with TRBJ1-2; D might be TRBD1 (6 bases). The CDR3 contains 12 residues. V lost 8 bases to trimming and J lost 7 bases, with 14 bases between them. The V gene's germline CDR1 is LNHDA and CDR2 SQIVND (reference sequence). Here the CDR3 reads CASAQGLGGYTF. DNA for the CDR3: TGTGCCAGTGCGCAGGGGCTGGGTGGCTACACCTTC.

The rearrangement uses TRBV10-3 and TRBJ2-7; TRBD1 might be the D (5 bases). Trimming stripped 6 bases from V and 1 base from J, with 13 bases between. This CDR3 is built from 14 residues. Germline CDR1 and CDR2: ENHRY and SYGVKD. CDR3 sequence: CAIRGQGRSYEQYF. The CDR3 DNA reads as TGTGCCATCAGAGGGCAGGGTCGTTCCTACGAGCAGTACTTC.

The V and J genes are TRBV5-5 and TRBJ2-3, with D maybe TRBD1 (6 bases). Germline CDR1 and CDR2: SGHKS and YYEKEE (reference sequence). V was pared by 5 bases and J by 0 bases, with 13 bases between. The CDR3 runs to 15 residues. The CDR3 DNA reads as TGTGCCAGCAGGCTCAGGGGTCCTAGCACAGATACGCAGTATTTT. Its protein is CASRLRGPSTDTQYF.

This clone was seen just once. V gene TRBV7-6 combines with J gene TRBJ1-1, with D possibly matching TRBD1 (5 bases). Per the germline V gene, CDR1 is SGHVS and CDR2 is FNYEAQ. The CDR3 loop spans 14 amino acids. The V end lost 4 bases, the J end lost 2 bases, and 11 bases lay between the germline ends. Here the CDR3 reads CASSSGGGNTEAFF. The CDR3 DNA follows: TGTGCCAGCAGCTCCGGCGGGGGTAACACTGAAGCTTTCTTT. The full variable domain, in which reference TRBV7-6 and TRBJ1-1 provide the parts outside the CDR3, is GAGVSQSPRYKVTKRGQDVALRCDPISGHVSLYWYRQALGQGPEFLTYFNYEAQQDKSGLPNDRFSAERPEGSISTLTIQRTEQRDSAMYRCASSSGGGNTEAFFGQGTRLTVV.

The J gene is TRBJ1-1, the V gene TRBV7-3, with D hard to call. V was cut by 5 bases and J by 0 bases, with 7 bases left in between. CDR1 SGHTA and CDR2 FQGTGA come from the germline V gene. The CDR3 runs 13 residues. The CDR3 sequence is CASSGGMNTEAFF. The CDR3 DNA follows: TGTGCCAGCAGCGGCGGGATGAACACTGAAGCTTTCTTT. Filled out from reference TRBV7-3 and TRBJ1-1, the complete variable domain reads GAGVSQTPSNKVTEKGKYVELRCDPISGHTALYWYRQSLGQGPEFLIYFQGTGAADDSGLPNDRFFAVRPEGSVSTLKIQRTERGDSAVYLCASSGGMNTEAFFGQGTRLTVV.

The J gene is TRBJ2-1, the V gene TRBV4-1, with D perhaps TRBD2 (5 bases). Germline CDR1 MGHRA, CDR2 YSYEKL. The CDR3 runs 16 residues. V was trimmed by 2 bases and J by 7 bases, leaving 18 bases between them. CDR3 loop: CASSQSRRDGDNEQFF. In DNA form, the CDR3 reads TGCGCCAGCAGCCAAAGCCGACGGGATGGAGATAATGAGCAGTTCTTC.

The V gene is TRBV3-1 (or the pseudogene TRBV3-2), the J gene TRBJ1-5; weak D call: TRBD1 (5 bases). Germline V gene sequence: CDR1 LGHDT, CDR2 YNNKEL (reference sequence). Trimming cost V 1 base and J 7 bases, with 8 bases left between them. The CDR3 is 13 residues long. CDR3 in amino acids: CASSQGQRQPQHF. CDR3 nucleotides: TGTGCCAGCAGCCAAGGACAGAGGCAGCCCCAGCATTTT.

J is TRBJ2-1 and V is TRBV6-2 or TRBV6-3, with 7 bases fitting TRBD1. The ends lost 5 bases at V and 7 bases at J; junction bases unmatched: 14. Looked up from germline, CDR1 is MNHEY and CDR2 is SVGEGT. The CDR3 has 16 residues. The CDR3 loop is CASSPTQGGEYNEQFF. DNA for the CDR3: TGTGCCAGCAGTCCCACCCAAGGGGGCGAGTATAATGAGCAGTTCTTC.

The chain is built from TRBV7-3 and TRBJ2-1; tentative D call: TRBD2 (5 bases). The ends were cut back, 2 bases at V and 7 bases at J, with 12 bases in the middle. Germline values: CDR1 SGHTA, CDR2 FQGTGA. The CDR3 has 14 residues. For the CDR3, the DNA is TGTGCCAGCAGCTTATCCGGGATGGGAAATGAGCAGTTCTTC. Protein product: CASSLSGMGNEQFF.

V gene TRBV6-1 combines with J gene TRBJ2-2; 11 nucleotides match TRBD1. Losses at the gene ends were 4 bases for V and 6 bases for J; bases not matched to a gene: 7. CDR3 size: 16 residues. Germline lookup yields CDR1 MNHNS and CDR2 SASEGT. CDR3 loop: CASSARDRGYAGELFF. The CDR3 bases are TGTGCCAGCAGTGCTCGGGACAGGGGGTATGCCGGGGAGCTGTTTTTT.

The rearrangement links TRBV28 to TRBJ2-3, with TRBD2 matching 11 bases. The CDR3 covers 17 residues. The V gene end was trimmed by 4 bases and the J gene end by 1 base; junction bases not matched to a gene: 7. Germline V CDR1 and CDR2: MDHEN, SYDVKM. The chain's CDR3 is CASSSTSGVFRTDTQYF. In nucleotides, the CDR3 is TGTGCCAGCAGTTCGACTAGCGGGGTCTTCCGCACAGATACGCAGTATTTT.

The V and J genes are TRBV9 and TRBJ2-3; no clear D gene. The length of the CDR3 is 13 residues. Deletions cut 4 bases from V and 1 base from J, with 7 bases between. Germline V gene sequence: CDR1 SGDLS, CDR2 YYNGEE. The CDR3 here is CASSLYGTDTQYF. Written as DNA, the CDR3 is TGTGCCAGCAGCCTCTACGGCACAGATACGCAGTATTTT.